This TCR beta chain was observed in a study of PD-1 blockade in classical Hodgkin lymphoma. Regarding the study as a whole: By C4D1, diversity of CD4+ TCRs had risen significantly, whereas that of CD8+ TCRs had not.

Germline assignment: CDR1 SGHVS and CDR2 FNYEAQ. Germline trimming cut 2 bases from V and 5 bases from J; bases unmatched to any gene: 15. CDR3 size: 18 residues. Every single patient, without exception, relapsed after autologous stem cell transplantation, and brentuximab vedotin exposure varied. Classification of best responses gave complete response, partial response or progressive disease. About this clone itself: Its target is not known.

Measured with immunoSEQ multiplex PCR; TCRdb has only the in-frame clones, and not every one. This table has tens of thousands of clones, under 95% appearing once. V gene TRBV7-6 combines with J gene TRBJ2-5; 9 positions match TRBD2. This sample comprised peripheral blood mononuclear cells (PBMCs), obtained at baseline. This TCR was recovered from a human donor with classical Hodgkin lymphoma. The CDR3 region has the DNA TGTGCCAGCAGCTTAAATGGAGGGCGGCGGGGGGGCAGCGAGACCCAGTACTTC. It translates to CASSLNGGRRGGSETQYF.